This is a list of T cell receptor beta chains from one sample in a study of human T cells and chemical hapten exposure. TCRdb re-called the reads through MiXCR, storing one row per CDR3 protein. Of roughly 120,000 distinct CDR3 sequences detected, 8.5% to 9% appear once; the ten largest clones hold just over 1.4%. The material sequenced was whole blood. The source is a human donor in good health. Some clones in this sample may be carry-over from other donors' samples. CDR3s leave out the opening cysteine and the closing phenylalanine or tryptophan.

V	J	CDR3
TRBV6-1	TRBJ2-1	ASSDRASGHNEQF
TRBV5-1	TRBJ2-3	ASRRGSSTDTQY
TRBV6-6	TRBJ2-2	ASSYSQGHITGELF
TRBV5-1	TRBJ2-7	ASSLEVSYEQY
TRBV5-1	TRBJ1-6	ASSPGQPNSPLH
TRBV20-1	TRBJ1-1	SARSTGAGTEAF
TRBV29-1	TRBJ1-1	SVRDGTNTEAF
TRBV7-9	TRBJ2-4	ASNPMTGIQY
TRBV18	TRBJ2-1	ASSQGGGNEQF
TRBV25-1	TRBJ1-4	ASSEQGSNEKLF
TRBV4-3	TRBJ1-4	ASSHLQGQLF
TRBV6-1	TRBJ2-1	ASTMGLASVDEQF
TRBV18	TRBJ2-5	ASSPPGTSGSETQY
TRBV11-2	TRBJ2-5	ASSLGPGRASPQETQY